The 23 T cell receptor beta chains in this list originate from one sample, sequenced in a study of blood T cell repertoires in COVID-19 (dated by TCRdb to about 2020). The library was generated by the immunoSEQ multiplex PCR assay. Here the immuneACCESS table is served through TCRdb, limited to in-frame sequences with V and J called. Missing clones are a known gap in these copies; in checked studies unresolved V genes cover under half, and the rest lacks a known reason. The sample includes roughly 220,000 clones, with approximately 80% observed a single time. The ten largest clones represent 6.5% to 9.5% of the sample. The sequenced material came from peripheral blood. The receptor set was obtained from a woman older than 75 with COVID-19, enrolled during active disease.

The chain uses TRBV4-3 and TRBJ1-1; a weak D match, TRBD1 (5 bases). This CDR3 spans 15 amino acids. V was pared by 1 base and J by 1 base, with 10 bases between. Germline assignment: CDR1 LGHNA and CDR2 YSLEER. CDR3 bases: TGCGCCAGCAGCCAAGTAGGGGTACCGAACACTGAAGCTTTCTTT. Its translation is CASSQVGVPNTEAFF.

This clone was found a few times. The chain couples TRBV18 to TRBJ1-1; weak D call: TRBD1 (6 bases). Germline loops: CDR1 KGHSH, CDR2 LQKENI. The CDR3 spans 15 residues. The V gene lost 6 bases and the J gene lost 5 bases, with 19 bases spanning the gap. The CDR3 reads CASSDGQRIGTEAFF. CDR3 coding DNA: TGTGCCAGCTCCGATGGACAGCGGATAGGGACTGAAGCTTTCTTT.

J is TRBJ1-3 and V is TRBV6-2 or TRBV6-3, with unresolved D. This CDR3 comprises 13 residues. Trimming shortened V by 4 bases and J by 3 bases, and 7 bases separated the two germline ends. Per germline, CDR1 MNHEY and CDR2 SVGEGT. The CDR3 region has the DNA TGTGCCAGCAGTTTCTACAGTGGAAACACCATATATTTT. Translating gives CASSFYSGNTIYF.

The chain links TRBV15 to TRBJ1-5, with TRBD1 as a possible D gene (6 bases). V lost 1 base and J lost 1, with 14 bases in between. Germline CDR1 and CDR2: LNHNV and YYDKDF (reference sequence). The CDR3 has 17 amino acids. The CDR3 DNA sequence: TGTGCCACCAGCAGAGCCCCGGGGACACTAAGCAATCAGCCCCAGCATTTT. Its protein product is CATSRAPGTLSNQPQHF.

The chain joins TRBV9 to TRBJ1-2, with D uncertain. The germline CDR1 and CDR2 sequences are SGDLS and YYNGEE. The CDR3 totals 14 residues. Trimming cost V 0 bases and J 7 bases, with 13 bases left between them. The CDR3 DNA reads TGTGCCAGCAGCGTAGTGGAGGGCGACGTTGGCTACACCTTC. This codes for CASSVVEGDVGYTF.

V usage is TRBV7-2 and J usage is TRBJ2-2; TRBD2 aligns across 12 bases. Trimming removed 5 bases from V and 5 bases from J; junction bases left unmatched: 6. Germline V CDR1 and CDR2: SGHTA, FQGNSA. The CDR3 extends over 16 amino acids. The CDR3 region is CASSPRGTSGTGELFF. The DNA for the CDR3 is TGTGCCAGCAGCCCACGCGGGACTAGCGGGACCGGGGAGCTGTTTTTT. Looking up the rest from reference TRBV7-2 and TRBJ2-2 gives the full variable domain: GAGVSQSPSNKVTEKGKDVELRCDPISGHTALYWYRQSLGQGLEFLIYFQGNSAPDKSGLPSDRFSAERTGGSVSTLTIQRTQQEDSAVYLCASSPRGTSGTGELFFGEGSRLTVL.

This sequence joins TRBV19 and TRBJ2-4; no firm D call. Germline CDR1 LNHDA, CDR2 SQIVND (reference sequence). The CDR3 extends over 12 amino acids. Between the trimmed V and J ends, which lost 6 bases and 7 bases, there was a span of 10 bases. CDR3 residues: CASSSRWNIQYF. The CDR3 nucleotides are TGTGCCAGTAGCTCCAGATGGAACATTCAGTACTTC.

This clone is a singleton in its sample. The CDR3 DNA follows: TGTGCCAGCAGTTACGGGGCTAGCGGGACCTTCACAGATACGCAGTATTTT. Its translation: CASSYGASGTFTDTQYF. This chain uses TRBV6-2 or TRBV6-3 with TRBJ2-3; 9 bases are shared with TRBD2. V dropped 2 bases and J dropped 2; count of bases not matched to a gene: 8. CDR1 and CDR2 from the germline V gene are MNHEY and SVGEGT. The CDR3 loop spans 17 amino acids.

CDR3 amino acids: CASSTSGTVYEQYF. DNA for the CDR3: TGTGCCAGCAGCACCTCCGGGACAGTCTACGAGCAGTACTTC. The V call is TRBV9, the J call TRBJ2-7; 7 positions match TRBD1. Germline V CDR1 and CDR2: SGDLS, YYNGEE. This CDR3 region has 14 residues. J gave up 3 bases and V 4 bases, and 7 bases lay outside the gene matches.

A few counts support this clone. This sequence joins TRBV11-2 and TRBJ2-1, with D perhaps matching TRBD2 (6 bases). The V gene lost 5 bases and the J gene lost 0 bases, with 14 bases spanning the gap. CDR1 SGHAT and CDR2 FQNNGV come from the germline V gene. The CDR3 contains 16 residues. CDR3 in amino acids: CASSRLDGGSYNEQFF. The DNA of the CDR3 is TGTGCCAGCAGCCGCCTCGACGGGGGCTCCTACAATGAGCAGTTCTTC.

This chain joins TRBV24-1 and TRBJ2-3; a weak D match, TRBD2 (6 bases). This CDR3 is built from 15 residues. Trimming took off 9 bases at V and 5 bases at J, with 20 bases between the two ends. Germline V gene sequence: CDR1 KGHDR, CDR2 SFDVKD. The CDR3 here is CATSSRTVGRDTQYF. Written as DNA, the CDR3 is TGTGCCACCTCCTCCCGGACTGTCGGGAGAGATACGCAGTATTTT.

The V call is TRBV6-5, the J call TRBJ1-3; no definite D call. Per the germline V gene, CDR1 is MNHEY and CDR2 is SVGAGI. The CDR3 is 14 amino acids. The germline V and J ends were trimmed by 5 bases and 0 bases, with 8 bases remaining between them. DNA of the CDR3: TGTGCCAGCAGTCTCTTCTTCTCTGGAAACACCATATATTTT. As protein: CASSLFFSGNTIYF.

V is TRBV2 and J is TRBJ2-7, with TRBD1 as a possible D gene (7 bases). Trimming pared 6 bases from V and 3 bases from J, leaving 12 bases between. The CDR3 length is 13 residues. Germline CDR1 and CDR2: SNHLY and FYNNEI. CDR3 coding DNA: TGTGCCAGCAGGGGGGGACAGAACTACGAGCAGTACTTC. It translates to CASRGGQNYEQYF. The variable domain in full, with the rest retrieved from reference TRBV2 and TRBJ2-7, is EPEVTQTPSHQVTQMGQEVILRCVPISNHLYFYWYRQILGQKVEFLVSFYNNEISEKSEIFDDQFSVERPDGSNFTLKIRSTKLEDSAMYFCASRGGQNYEQYFGPGTRLTVT.

CDR3 loop: CASSYFNGGEDIQYF. As DNA, the CDR3 is TGTGCCAGCAGTTACTTCAACGGGGGTGAGGACATTCAGTACTTC. The chain is built from TRBV28 and TRBJ2-4; weak D call: TRBD2 (6 bases). Trimming removed 4 bases from V and 8 bases from J, with 18 bases in between. CDR3 length: 15 amino acids. The germline gives CDR1 MDHEN, CDR2 SYDVKM.

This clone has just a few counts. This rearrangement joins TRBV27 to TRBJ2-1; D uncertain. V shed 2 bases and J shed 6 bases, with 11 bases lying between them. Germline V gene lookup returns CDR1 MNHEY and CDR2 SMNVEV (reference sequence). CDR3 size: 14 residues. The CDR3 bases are TGTGCCAGCAGTTTAAATGGAGTTGTCAATGAGCAGTTCTTC. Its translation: CASSLNGVVNEQFF.

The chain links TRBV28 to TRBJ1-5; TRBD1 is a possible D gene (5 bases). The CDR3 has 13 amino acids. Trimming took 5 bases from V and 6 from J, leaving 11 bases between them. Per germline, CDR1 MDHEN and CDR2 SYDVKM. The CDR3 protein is CASSPSGFQPQHF. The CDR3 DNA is TGTGCCAGCAGTCCCTCAGGGTTTCAGCCCCAGCATTTT.

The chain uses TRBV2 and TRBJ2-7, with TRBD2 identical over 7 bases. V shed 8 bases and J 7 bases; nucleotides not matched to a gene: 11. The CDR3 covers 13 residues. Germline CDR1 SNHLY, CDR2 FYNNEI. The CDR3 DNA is TGTGCCAGCGGATTAGCGGGTAATGTAGAGCAGTACTTC. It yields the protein CASGLAGNVEQYF. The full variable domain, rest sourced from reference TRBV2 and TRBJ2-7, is EPEVTQTPSHQVTQMGQEVILRCVPISNHLYFYWYRQILGQKVEFLVSFYNNEISEKSEIFDDQFSVERPDGSNFTLKIRSTKLEDSAMYFCASGLAGNVEQYFGPGTRLTVT.

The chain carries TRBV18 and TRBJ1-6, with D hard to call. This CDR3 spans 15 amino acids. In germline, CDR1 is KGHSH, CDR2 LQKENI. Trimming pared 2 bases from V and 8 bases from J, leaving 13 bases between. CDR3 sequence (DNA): TGTGCCAGCTCACCATTGGGTAATCAGGATTCACCCCTCCACTTT. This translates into CASSPLGNQDSPLHF.

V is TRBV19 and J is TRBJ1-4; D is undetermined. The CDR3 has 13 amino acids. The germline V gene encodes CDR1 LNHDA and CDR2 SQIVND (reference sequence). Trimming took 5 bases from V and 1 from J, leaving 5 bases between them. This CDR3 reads CASSYRTNEKLFF. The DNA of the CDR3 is TGTGCCAGTAGTTATAGAACTAATGAAAAACTGTTTTTT.

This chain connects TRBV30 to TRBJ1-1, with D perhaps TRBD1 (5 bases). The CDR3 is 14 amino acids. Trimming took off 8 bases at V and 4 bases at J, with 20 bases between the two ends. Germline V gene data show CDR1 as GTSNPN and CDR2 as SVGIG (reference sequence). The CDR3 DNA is TGTGCCCGGACAAGGGCAGGGAAGGGCACTGAAGCTTTCTTT. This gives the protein CARTRAGKGTEAFF.

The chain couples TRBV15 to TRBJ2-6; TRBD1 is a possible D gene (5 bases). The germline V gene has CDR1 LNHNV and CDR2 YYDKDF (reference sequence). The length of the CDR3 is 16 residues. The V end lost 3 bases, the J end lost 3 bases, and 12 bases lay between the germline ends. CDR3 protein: CATSSAWGGGANVLTF. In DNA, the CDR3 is TGTGCCACCAGCAGCGCCTGGGGCGGTGGGGCCAACGTCCTGACTTTC. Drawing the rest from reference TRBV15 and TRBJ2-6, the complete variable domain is DAMVIQNPRYQVTQFGKPVTLSCSQTLNHNVMYWYQQKSSQAPKLLFHYYDKDFNNEADTPDNFQSRRPNTSFCFLDIRSPGLGDTAMYLCATSSAWGGGANVLTFGAGSRLTVL.

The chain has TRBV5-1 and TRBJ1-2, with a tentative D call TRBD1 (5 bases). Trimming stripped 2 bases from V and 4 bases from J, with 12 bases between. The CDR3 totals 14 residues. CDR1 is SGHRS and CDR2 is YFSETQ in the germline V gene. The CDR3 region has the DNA TGCGCCAGCAGCTTTGCAGGGTTTACCTATGGCTACACCTTC. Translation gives CASSFAGFTYGYTF.

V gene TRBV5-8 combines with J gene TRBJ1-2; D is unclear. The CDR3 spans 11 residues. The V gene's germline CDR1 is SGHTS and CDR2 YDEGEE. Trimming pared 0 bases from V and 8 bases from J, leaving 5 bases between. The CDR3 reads CASSLVGGYTF. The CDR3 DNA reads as TGTGCCAGCAGCTTGGTTGGCGGCTACACCTTC.